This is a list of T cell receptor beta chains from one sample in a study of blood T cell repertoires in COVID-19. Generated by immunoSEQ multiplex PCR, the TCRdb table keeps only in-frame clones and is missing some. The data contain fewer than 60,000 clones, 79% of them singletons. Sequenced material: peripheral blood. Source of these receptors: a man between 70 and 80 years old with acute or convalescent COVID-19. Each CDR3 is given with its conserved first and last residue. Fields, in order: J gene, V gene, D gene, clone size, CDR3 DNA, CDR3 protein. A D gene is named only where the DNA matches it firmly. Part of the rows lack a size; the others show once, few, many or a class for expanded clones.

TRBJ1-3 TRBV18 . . TGTGCCAGCTCACCGATAGCTGCAAACTCTGGAAACACCATATATTTT CASSPIAANSGNTIYF
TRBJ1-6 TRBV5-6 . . TGTGCCAGCAGCTTGGGCAGAGCGGATTCACCCCTCCACTTT CASSLGRADSPLHF
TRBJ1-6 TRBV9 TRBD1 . TGTGCCAGCAGCGCCCGAGGGGGACAGGGGAATTCACCCCTCCACTTT CASSARGGQGNSPLHF
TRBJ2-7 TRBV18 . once TGTGCCAGCTCTCAAGGGGGAACTTTTTCCTACGAGCAGTACTTC CASSQGGTFSYEQYF
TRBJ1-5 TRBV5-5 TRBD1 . TGTGCCAGCAGCTTACTCTTTTATTCCGGGACAGGGCCCTATCAGCCCCAGCATTTT CASSLLFYSGTGPYQPQHF
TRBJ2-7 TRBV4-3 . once TGCGCCAGCAGCCAAGTGGCAGGGACACACTACGAGCAGTACTTC CASSQVAGTHYEQYF
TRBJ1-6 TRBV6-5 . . TGTGCCAGCAGTTATCTGACATTGGAATCACCCCTCCACTTT CASSYLTLESPLHF
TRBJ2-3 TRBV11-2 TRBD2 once TGTGCCAGCAAACTAGCGGGGCGCACAGATACGCAGTATTTT CASKLAGRTDTQYF
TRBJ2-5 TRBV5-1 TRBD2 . TGCGCCAGCTCCTCCCAACTAGCGGGGAAACAAGAGACCCAGTACTTC CASSSQLAGKQETQYF
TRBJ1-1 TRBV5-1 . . TGCGCCAGCAGCTTAGACCCGGGTTCAAACACTGAAGCTTTCTTT CASSLDPGSNTEAFF
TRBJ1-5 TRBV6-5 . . TGTGCCAGCAGTCAGGGGAGGGGCAATCAGCCCCAGCATTTT CASSQGRGNQPQHF
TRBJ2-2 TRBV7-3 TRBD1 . TGTGCCAGCAGCTTAGCCGGGACAGTGAACACCGGGGAGCTGTTTTTT CASSLAGTVNTGELFF
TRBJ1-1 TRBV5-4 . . TGTGCCAGCAGGGGCGGGAGGGGAAGGACTGAAGCTTTCTTT CASRGGRGRTEAFF
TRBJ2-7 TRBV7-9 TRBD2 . TGTGCCAGCCGTAGCGGGGACGCCTACGAGCAGTACTTC CASRSGDAYEQYF
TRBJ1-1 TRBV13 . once TGTGCCAGCAGCATCGGACAGTCGGACACTGAAGCTTTCTTT CASSIGQSDTEAFF
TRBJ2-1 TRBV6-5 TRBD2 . TGTGCCAGCAGTTACGCAGGACTAGCGGGGGATAATGAGCAGTTCTTC CASSYAGLAGDNEQFF
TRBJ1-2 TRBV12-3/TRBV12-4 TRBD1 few TGTGCCAGCAGGCTAGGACAGGTGGAAGGCTACACCTTC CASRLGQVEGYTF
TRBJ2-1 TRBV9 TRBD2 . TGTGCCAGCAGCCCTGAGACTAGCCGTCAAATCAATGAGCAGTTCTTC CASSPETSRQINEQFF
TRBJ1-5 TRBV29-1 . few TGCAGCGTTGTTCGGGGTAGGGATCAGCCCCAGCATTTT CSVVRGRDQPQHF
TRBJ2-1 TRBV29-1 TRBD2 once TGCAGCGTTGTGGGGCTAGCGGGGGAGCAGTTCTTC CSVVGLAGEQFF
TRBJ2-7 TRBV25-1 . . TGTGCCAGCAGTGATCCGGGACTTACAGCCTTACGGAAGCAGTACTTC CASSDPGLTALRKQYF
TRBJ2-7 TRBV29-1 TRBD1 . TGCAGCGCCGCGGCACAGGGGGCAAGGGAGCAGTACTTC CSAAAQGAREQYF
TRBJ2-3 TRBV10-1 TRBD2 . TGCGCCAGCAGTGGGACTAGCGGGGGGTTTGGTACGCAGTATTTT CASSGTSGGFGTQYF
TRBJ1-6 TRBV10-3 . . TGTGCCATCAGCACCGGGACAAAAAATTCACCCCTCCACTTT CAISTGTKNSPLHF
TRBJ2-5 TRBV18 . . TGTGCCAGCTCACCAGTCGTTGAAGAGACCCAGTACTTC CASSPVVEETQYF
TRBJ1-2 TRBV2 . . TGTGCCACCGTTGATGTGGTAGAATATGGCTACACCTTC CATVDVVEYGYTF
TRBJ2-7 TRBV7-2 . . TGTGCCAGCAGCGTGGGAGGGGGGGCGAGGAACGAGCAGTACTTC CASSVGGGARNEQYF
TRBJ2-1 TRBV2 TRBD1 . TGTGCCAGCAGACCACAGGGGTCGGATGAGCAGTTCTTC CASRPQGSDEQFF
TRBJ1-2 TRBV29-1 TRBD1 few TGCAGCGTTGAGGGACAGGGAGGAGGCTACACCTTC CSVEGQGGGYTF
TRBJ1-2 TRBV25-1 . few TGTGCCAGCAGTGGGGAAAGGGTGGCAGGGAACTATGGCTACACCTTC CASSGERVAGNYGYTF
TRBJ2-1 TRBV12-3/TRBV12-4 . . TGTGCCAGCAGTTTTTTCGATGAGCAGTTCTTC CASSFFDEQFF
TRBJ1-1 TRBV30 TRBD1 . TGTGCCTGGAGCATACAGGGGGCGCGGGCTGAAGCTTTCTTT CAWSIQGARAEAFF
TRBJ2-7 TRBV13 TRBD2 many TGTGCCAGCAGCTTGGCGGGAGCCGTACTCGAGCAGTACTTC CASSLAGAVLEQYF
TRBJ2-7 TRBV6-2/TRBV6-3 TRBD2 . TGTGCCAGCAGTGCTGGGACTAGCGGGAGTCGCGAGCAGTACTTC CASSAGTSGSREQYF
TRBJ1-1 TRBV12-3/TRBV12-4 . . TGTGCCAGCCGCCAGGGTGATGGCACTGAAGCTTTCTTT CASRQGDGTEAFF
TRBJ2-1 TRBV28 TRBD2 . TGTGCCAGCAGTTTGGGGCTAGCGGGATTCAGGTACAATGAGCAGTTCTTC CASSLGLAGFRYNEQFF
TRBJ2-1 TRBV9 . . TGTGCCAGCAGCCGGTCGGGGAATGAGCAGTTCTTC CASSRSGNEQFF
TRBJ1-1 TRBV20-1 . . TGCAGTATACTCTCGAACACTGAAGCTTTCTTT CSILSNTEAFF
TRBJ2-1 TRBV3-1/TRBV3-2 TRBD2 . TGTGCCAGCAGCCCGAAGATCCCGGGGACTAGCTGGTACAATGAGCAGTTCTTC CASSPKIPGTSWYNEQFF
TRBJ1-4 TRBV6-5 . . TGTGCCAGCAGTTACTCGACGGGGGGGCTTGATGAAAAACTGTTTTTT CASSYSTGGLDEKLFF
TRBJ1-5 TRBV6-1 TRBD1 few TGTGCCAGCAGTGAGGGTTTCGACAGGGGGACACCCCAGCATTTT CASSEGFDRGTPQHF
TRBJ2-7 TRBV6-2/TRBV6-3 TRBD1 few TGTGCCAGCAGTCAAACTCCGGGACAGGGTAGGTACGAGCAGTACTTC CASSQTPGQGRYEQYF
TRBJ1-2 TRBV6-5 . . TGTGCCAGCAGACCCTCCGTTGGGGGCGGCTTTGGCTACACCTTC CASRPSVGGGFGYTF
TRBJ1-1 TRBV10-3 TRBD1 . TGTGCCATCAGTGCCGAGGGGGCTAGAAGAGCTTTCTTT CAISAEGARRAFF
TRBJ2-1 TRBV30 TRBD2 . TGTGCCTGGATGAAAAAAGCGGGAGGGCCTTTGGAGCAGTTCTTC CAWMKKAGGPLEQFF
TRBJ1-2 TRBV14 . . TGTGCCAGCAGCCAAAGTCAGGGTGGCTATGGCTACACCTTC CASSQSQGGYGYTF
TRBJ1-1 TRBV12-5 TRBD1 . TGTGCTGCAAACCGGGACAGGAACACTGAAGCTTTCTTT CAANRDRNTEAFF
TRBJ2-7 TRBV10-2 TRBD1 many TGCGCCAGCGCGACAGGGGGTCACGAGCAGTACTTC CASATGGHEQYF
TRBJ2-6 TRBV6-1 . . TGTGCCAGCAGTGAAACAGCGGGCCGCTCTGGGGCCAACGTCCTGACTTTC CASSETAGRSGANVLTF
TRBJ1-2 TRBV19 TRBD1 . TGTGCCAGTAGTCCCGATCGCGGACAGGGTTTGGACTATGGCTACACCTTC CASSPDRGQGLDYGYTF
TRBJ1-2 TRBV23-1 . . TGCGCTGCGGCGGGGGGGCCCACCTTC CAAAGGPTF
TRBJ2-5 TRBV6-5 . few TGTGCCAGCAGCCAGTATCGAGAGACCCAGTACTTC CASSQYRETQYF
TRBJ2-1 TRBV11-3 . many TGTGCCAGCACCCCCTATGAGAAACCCTACAATGAGCAGTTCTTC CASTPYEKPYNEQFF